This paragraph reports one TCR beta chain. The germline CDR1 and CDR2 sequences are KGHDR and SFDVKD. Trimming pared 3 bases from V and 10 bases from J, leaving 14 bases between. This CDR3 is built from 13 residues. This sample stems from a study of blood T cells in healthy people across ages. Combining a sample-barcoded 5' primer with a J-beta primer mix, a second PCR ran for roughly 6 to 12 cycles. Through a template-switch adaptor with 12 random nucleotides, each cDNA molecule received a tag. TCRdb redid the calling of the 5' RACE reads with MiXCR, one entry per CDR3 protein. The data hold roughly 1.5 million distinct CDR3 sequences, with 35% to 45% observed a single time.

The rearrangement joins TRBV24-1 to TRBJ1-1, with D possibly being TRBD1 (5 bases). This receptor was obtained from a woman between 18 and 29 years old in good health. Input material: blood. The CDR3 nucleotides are TGTGCCACCAGTGATGTGGGACGCTCCGTAGCTTTCTTT. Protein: CATSDVGRSVAFF.